This paragraph covers one T cell receptor beta chain sequence. What it recognizes is unknown. This entry belongs to a study of T cells in Graves' hyperthyroidism and ophthalmopathy. General study findings and limits: A model using 13 V-J features told ophthalmopathy apart from stable hyperthyroidism. Most expanded thyroid clonotypes above 0.001 recurred in blood.

The TCR beta CDR3 regions underwent amplification using RNA transcripts as the source. First-round RT-PCR with HTBI primers amplified the TCR CDR3 region. TCRdb re-derived calls from the multiplex PCR reads in MiXCR, one entry per CDR3 protein. The profile shows roughly 570,000 distinct CDR3 sequences, under 60% of them singletons. Exclusion of patients followed from uncontrolled infection, other autoimmune disease, pregnancy or lactation. Each diagnosis was grounded in clinical symptoms, serum thyroxine and TRAb, thyroid ultrasound, and orbital computed tomography. Trimming left V 8 bases short and J 1 base short, with 17 bases between. This CDR3 has 16 residues.

The chain employs TRBV12-3 or TRBV12-4 and TRBJ2-2, with D hard to call. The TCR sequence derives from an adult woman with Graves' disease, either hyperthyroidism or ophthalmopathy (not recorded which). Sequenced input: peripheral blood or thyroid tissue (not recorded which). For the CDR3, the DNA is TGTGCCAGCTCACCATTAATGCACGGGAACACCGGGGAGCTGTTTTTT. Translated, it gives CASSPLMHGNTGELFF.